This T cell receptor beta chain is drawn from a study of T cells in narcolepsy. In the study overall: Donors had narcolepsy type 1 or type 2, or were healthy controls. General observations from the study: Blood of same and different patients, but not healthy controls, reportedly held recurring autoreactive clonotypes.

Repertoires were generated with immunoSEQ multiplex PCR, while TCRdb's copy carries only in-frame clones and drops some. This sample yields 20,000 to 30,000 clones, of which approximately 89% are seen a single time; approximately 1.3% belongs to the top ten. This clone was seen more than once but under ten times. No antigen is known for it. V gave up 5 bases and J gave up 5 bases; unmatched junction bases: 8. This CDR3 spans 14 amino acids. Looked up from germline, CDR1 is MGHDK and CDR2 is SYGVNS. Sequenced: CD45RA- memory CD4+ T cells from PBMCs. This clonotype originated in a human donor with narcolepsy. The chain has TRBV25-1 and TRBJ2-5, with 7 bases fitting TRBD1. The CDR3 here is CASSPQGRRETQYF. The CDR3 region has the DNA TGTGCCAGCAGTCCACAGGGGCGGAGGGAGACCCAGTACTTC.